This T cell receptor beta chain came from a study of T cells after yellow fever vaccination. Study outcomes and limitations: Compared with primary, the secondary response was weaker and peaked at day 5, not 15. Abundant clonotypes from the bulk population could get into FACS-sorted repertoires as contaminants. Primary-vaccination clones mostly resurfaced post-booster (approximately 96% CD4, about 87% CD8).

This clonotype was observed a few times. Its cognate antigen is unknown. The CDR3 spans 12 residues. The V and J ends lost 5 bases and 10 bases respectively, with 12 bases between them. Germline CDR1 is MNHEY and CDR2 is SVGAGI. UMIs and a universal primer site were added when TCR cDNA was made by 5'RACE template switching. TCRdb re-called the 5' RACE reads with MiXCR, one entry per CDR3 protein. The table lists 450,000 to 650,000 distinct CDR3 sequences, roughly 14% of them singletons. This receptor was identified in a man younger than 45 who received the YFV17D yellow fever vaccine. The sequenced sample was PBMCs, obtained on the day of the yellow fever booster vaccination. The chain links TRBV6-5 to TRBJ2-1; D possibly uses TRBD1 or TRBD2 (5 bases each). CDR3 sequence reads: CASSKPGPEQFF. The CDR3 nucleotides read TGTGCCAGCAGTAAGCCGGGACCAGAGCAGTTCTTC.